This T cell receptor beta chain came from a study of OX40 agonist ivuxolimab in advanced cancers. Points from the study as a whole: Averaging showed that CD8+ T cells had more expanded clones than CD4+ did.

With regard to this clone: Its specificity is unknown.

Sequenced by immunoSEQ multiplex PCR; TCRdb stores in-frame clones only, minus some. This sample has under 75,000 clones; about 91% occur once, and the top ten carry less than 15%. This clonotype was sampled from an adult with an advanced solid tumor such as melanoma, head and neck, liver or kidney cancer. The sample consisted of CD4+ or CD8+ T cells sorted from blood, taken in a trial of the OX40 agonist ivuxolimab.

CDR3 bases: TGTGCCAGCAGCTTAGGTGCTGGGACAGGGAACACTGAAGCTTTCTTT. Protein product: CASSLGAGTGNTEAFF. This chain links TRBV11-2 with TRBJ1-1; 8 nucleotides match TRBD1. The ends lost 1 base at V and 1 base at J; junction bases unmatched: 5. This CDR3 contains 16 residues. Per the germline V gene, CDR1 is SGHAT and CDR2 is FQNNGV.